Listed here are 21 T cell receptor beta chains from one sample, sequenced in a study of CD8 T cells in Susac syndrome. Reverse transcription of 0.5 to 1 ug RNA was performed with random hexamers. TCRdb reprocessed the immunoSEQ multiplex PCR reads via MiXCR and lists one record per CDR3 protein. The sample consists of roughly 150,000 distinct CDR3 sequences, nearly 97% of them appearing once. The material sequenced was CD8+ T cells from PBMCs. These receptor sequences come from a human donor with multiple sclerosis.

V usage is TRBV19 and J usage is TRBJ2-7; perhaps TRBD1 as D (6 bases). V lost 6 bases, J lost 0 bases, and 15 bases lay in between. Germline CDR1 reads LNHDA; CDR2 reads SQIVND (reference sequence). The CDR3 sequence is 15 residues long. The CDR3, as DNA: TGTGCCAGTAGCTCCGCCAGGGGACACTCCTACGAGCAGTACTTC. Amino acids: CASSSARGHSYEQYF. The entire variable domain, with the rest obtained from reference TRBV19 and TRBJ2-7, is as follows: DGGITQSPKYLFRKEGQNVTLSCEQNLNHDAMYWYRQDPGQGLRLIYYSQIVNDFQKGDIAEGYSVSREKKESFPLTVTSAQKNPTAFYLCASSSARGHSYEQYFGPGTRLTVT.

The rearrangement links TRBV15 to TRBJ2-7, with 10 bases that match TRBD1. The CDR3 sequence is 14 residues long. Looked up from germline, CDR1 is LNHNV and CDR2 is YYDKDF (reference sequence). V was clipped by 4 bases and J by 7 bases; unmatched bases: 7. The CDR3 protein is CATSKRDRGGEQYF. CDR3 nucleotides: TGTGCCACCAGCAAACGGGACAGGGGTGGAGAGCAGTACTTC.

The J gene is TRBJ1-5, the V gene TRBV30, with TRBD1 matching 9 bases. There are 16 residues in the CDR3. V shed 0 bases, J shed 9 bases, and the junction held 12 bases outside the gene matches. Germline V gives CDR1 GTSNPN, CDR2 SVGIG (reference sequence). The CDR3 protein is CAWSVLGTGPFRPQHF. Written as DNA, the CDR3 is TGTGCCTGGAGTGTACTCGGGACAGGGCCGTTTCGGCCCCAGCATTTT.

V gene TRBV29-1 combines with J gene TRBJ2-7; 8 bases align to TRBD1. The junction had 8 bases not matched to a gene; V was cut back by 7 bases and J by 3 bases. CDR3 size: 13 residues. Germline CDR1 reads SQVTM; CDR2 reads ANQGSEA. CDR3 residues: CSATGGIRYEQYF. Written as DNA, the CDR3 is TGCAGCGCTACAGGGGGGATCCGCTACGAGCAGTACTTC.

In its sample, this clonotype was seen once. The chain combines TRBV12-3 or TRBV12-4 with TRBJ1-6; D gene uncertain. Trimming removed 4 bases from V and 7 bases from J, with 17 bases in between. The CDR3 totals 16 residues. CDR3 coding DNA: TGTGCCAGCAGTTGGACTCGGACCGTTACCAATTCACCCCTCCACTTT. This gives the protein CASSWTRTVTNSPLHF.

Only one count was recorded for this clonotype. The chain employs TRBV29-1 and TRBJ1-1, with D possibly TRBD1 on 6 matching bases. Germline assignment: CDR1 SQVTM and CDR2 ANQGSEA. The CDR3 consists of 12 residues. The germline V and J ends were trimmed by 3 bases and 8 bases, with 13 bases remaining between them. The CDR3 here is CSVDRGGFEAFF. CDR3 in DNA: TGCAGCGTTGATAGGGGGGGTTTCGAAGCTTTCTTT.

This clonotype was observed a single time. The rearrangement links TRBV30 to TRBJ1-1; possibly TRBD1 for D (5 bases). The V end lost 5 bases, the J end lost 1 base, and 11 bases lay between the germline ends. This CDR3 region has 13 residues. The germline V gene encodes CDR1 GTSNPN and CDR2 SVGIG (reference sequence). This CDR3 is CAWLSGGNTEAFF. The CDR3 bases are TGTGCCTGGTTAAGCGGGGGGAACACTGAAGCTTTCTTT.

This sequence joins TRBV12-3 or TRBV12-4 and TRBJ1-1; TRBD1 is a possible D gene (6 bases). The CDR3 runs to 14 residues. Trimming stripped 4 bases from V and 5 bases from J, with 14 bases between. The CDR3 sequence is CASSSQGKWTEAFF. CDR3 DNA: TGTGCCAGCAGTTCACAGGGAAAGTGGACTGAAGCTTTCTTT.

This clonotype has a single count. This chain connects TRBV19 to TRBJ1-5; 7 bases align to TRBD1. This CDR3 is built from 13 residues. The germline CDR1 and CDR2 sequences are LNHDA and SQIVND (reference sequence). The J segment lost 7 bases and the V segment lost 10 bases, leaving 10 bases of the junction unmatched. CDR3 DNA sequence: TGTGCCACCGAGACAGGGTATCGACAGCCCCAGCATTTT. It is translated as CATETGYRQPQHF.

V gene TRBV2 combines with J gene TRBJ2-7; D is unclear. Between the trimmed V and J ends, which lost 3 bases and 2 bases, there was a span of 5 bases. CDR1 and CDR2 from the germline V gene are SNHLY and FYNNEI. CDR3 length: 12 residues. CDR3 sequence: CASSDPTYEQYV. In DNA form, the CDR3 reads TGTGCCAGCAGTGACCCCACCTACGAGCAGTACGTC.

The rearrangement joins TRBV27 to TRBJ1-2; D might be TRBD1 (5 bases). CDR1 is MNHEY, CDR2 SMNVEV, per germline (reference sequence). V gave up 3 bases and J gave up 5 bases, with 10 bases separating them. There are 13 residues in the CDR3. The DNA of the CDR3 is TGTGCCAGCAGTTTGCAGGGTTCTTATGGCTACACCTTC. Translated: CASSLQGSYGYTF.

The chain employs TRBV27 and TRBJ2-4; 7 bases match TRBD2. Losses at the gene ends were 3 bases for V and 0 bases for J; bases not matched to a gene: 2. Germline CDR1 MNHEY, CDR2 SMNVEV (reference sequence). This CDR3 has 15 residues. CDR3 in DNA: TGTGCCAGCAGTTTGGGGGGGATAGCCAAAAACATTCAGTACTTC. Translated, it gives CASSLGGIAKNIQYF.

The V gene is TRBV7-9, the J gene TRBJ2-1; D is perhaps TRBD2 (7 bases). The CDR3 has 17 residues. CDR1 and CDR2 (germline): SEHNR, FQNEAQ (reference sequence). Trimming left V 4 bases short and J 8 bases short, with 24 bases between. The CDR3 sequence: CASSSPFRAGEGDEQFF. DNA for the CDR3: TGTGCCAGCAGCTCTCCCTTCCGCGCGGGGGAGGGGGATGAGCAGTTCTTC.

The chain links TRBV6-6 to TRBJ2-1; 10 bases are a match to TRBD2. The CDR3 totals 15 residues. The germline CDR1 and CDR2 sequences are MNHNY and SVGAGI (reference sequence). V shed 4 bases and J 3 bases; nucleotides not matched to a gene: 3. The CDR3 DNA reads as TGTGCCAGCAGTTCGCGGACTAGCGGCTACAATGAGCAGTTCTTC. Its translation is CASSSRTSGYNEQFF.

This chain joins TRBV15 and TRBJ1-2; D is possibly TRBD1 (5 bases). CDR1 is LNHNV and CDR2 is YYDKDF in the germline V gene (reference sequence). V gave up 8 bases and J gave up 8 bases, with 12 bases separating them. The CDR3 runs to 11 residues. CDR3 bases: TGTGCCACCCCGGCCCGGGACGGCTACACCTTC. Residues: CATPARDGYTF.

This chain links TRBV30 with TRBJ1-1; D remains ambiguous. The germline V and J ends were trimmed by 0 bases and 1 base, with 12 bases remaining between them. The CDR3 extends over 15 amino acids. Germline loops: CDR1 GTSNPN, CDR2 SVGIG (reference sequence). CDR3 bases: TGTGCCTGGAGTGTACGGGCAGTTAGGAACACTGAAGCTTTCTTT. Protein: CAWSVRAVRNTEAFF.

The V and J genes are TRBV29-1 and TRBJ1-2, with 10 bases aligning to TRBD1. Germline values: CDR1 SQVTM, CDR2 ANQGSEA. The CDR3 sequence is 13 residues long. Unmatched junction bases numbered 4, after V lost 5 bases and J lost 4 bases. The CDR3: CSVQDRGGYGYTF. The CDR3 DNA reads TGCAGCGTTCAGGACAGGGGGGGCTATGGCTACACCTTC.

CDR3 in amino acids: CASSPSPTAGGNNEQFF. DNA of the CDR3: TGTGCCAGCAGCCCATCCCCAACAGCGGGGGGAAACAATGAGCAGTTCTTC. The chain links TRBV3-1 to TRBJ2-1; 9 bases map to TRBD2. Per the germline V gene, CDR1 is LGHDT and CDR2 is YNNKEL (reference sequence). The CDR3 is made up of 17 amino acids. With V trimmed by 4 bases and J by 5 bases, 12 bases remained unmatched.

The V and J genes are TRBV9 and TRBJ2-7; 11 bases align to TRBD1. The junction had 5 bases not matched to a gene; V was cut back by 0 bases and J by 3 bases. The CDR3 totals 16 residues. Germline values: CDR1 SGDLS, CDR2 YYNGEE. This chain's CDR3 is CASSVDSGTGGYEQYF. CDR3 bases: TGTGCCAGCAGCGTAGATTCTGGGACAGGGGGCTACGAGCAGTACTTC.

The rearrangement uses TRBV7-9 and TRBJ2-1; D possibly corresponds to TRBD2 (5 bases). The CDR3 covers 15 residues. V was pared by 5 bases and J by 0 bases, with 11 bases between. Germline V gives CDR1 SEHNR, CDR2 FQNEAQ (reference sequence). This chain's CDR3 is CASSHGGSSYNEQFF. The CDR3 DNA reads TGTGCCAGCAGCCACGGTGGGAGCTCCTACAATGAGCAGTTCTTC. The full variable domain, completed using reference TRBV7-9 and TRBJ2-1, is DTGVSQNPRHKITKRGQNVTFRCDPISEHNRLYWYRQTLGQGPEFLTYFQNEAQLEKSRLLSDRFSAERPKGSFSTLEIQRTEQGDSAMYLCASSHGGSSYNEQFFGPGTRLTVL.

The gene calls are TRBV9 and TRBJ1-2; D may be TRBD1 (6 bases). The CDR3 covers 15 residues. Trimming cost V 4 bases and J 6 bases, with 19 bases left between them. Per the germline V gene, CDR1 is SGDLS and CDR2 is YYNGEE. The CDR3 region is CASSLRTGTTDGYTF. In nucleotides, the CDR3 is TGTGCCAGCAGCCTCCGAACCGGGACAACTGATGGCTACACCTTC.